These T cell receptor beta chains were read from a single sample in a study of cytomegalovirus exposure and HLA in healthy donors. Data came from immunoSEQ multiplex PCR; TCRdb stores just in-frame clones and leaves some out. The table lists about 150,000 clones, 65% to 85% of them singletons. The sequenced material came from PBMCs. The receptors were gathered from a male donor in good health and CMV-seronegative. Both conserved end residues are part of each CDR3. A D gene is named only where the DNA matches it firmly. Clone size is given for some rows only: seen once, a few or many times, or a class if the clone is expanded.

>TRBD2|TRBJ2-3|TRBV4-1|few
TGCGCCAGCAGCCAAGCACTAGCGGGGAGCACAGATACGCAGTATTTT
CASSQALAGSTDTQYF
>-|TRBJ2-7|TRBV5-6|-
TGTGCCAGCAGCCCCACGACAGTATCGTACGAGCAGTACTTC
CASSPTTVSYEQYF
>-|TRBJ2-7|TRBV11-2|-
TGTGCCAGCAGCTTATCAGGTCTCTACGAGCAGTACTTC
CASSLSGLYEQYF
>-|TRBJ2-1|TRBV4-1|few
TGCGCCAGCAGCCAAGCGGAGGAATCCTACAATGAGCAGTTCTTC
CASSQAEESYNEQFF
>-|TRBJ2-1|TRBV21-1|-
TGTGCCAGCAGCAAGTGGACTCCAGGGCAGTTCTTC
CASSKWTPGQFF
>TRBD1|TRBJ2-7|TRBV6-8|-
TGTGCCAGCAGTAACGGACAGGTCCCCTACGAGCAGTACTTC
CASSNGQVPYEQYF
>TRBD1|TRBJ2-2|TRBV7-3|-
TGTGCCAGCAGCTTGGCGGACAGGGAAGCCGGGGAGCTGTTTTTT
CASSLADREAGELFF
>-|TRBJ1-5|TRBV27|few
TGTGCCAGCAGTTTACAGGGTAGCAATCAGCCCCAGCATTTT
CASSLQGSNQPQHF
>TRBD1|TRBJ2-5|TRBV27|-
TGTGCCACTCAGGGGGACGGAGCCCAAGAGACCCAGTACTTC
CATQGDGAQETQYF
>TRBD1|TRBJ2-7|TRBV6-6|-
TGTGCCAGCAGCAAATCCGGGACAGGGAACGAGCAGTACTTC
CASSKSGTGNEQYF